This T cell receptor (beta chain) appears in the sequencing data of a study of spatial heterogeneity in lung cancer. This sample's time point: sample taken at primary tumor resection. No cells were sorted before sequencing. The whole RNA sequenced was extracted from tumor, nontumor lung or frozen PBMC. The 60 to 90 donors had untreated early-stage non-small cell lung cancer. Individual TCR cDNA molecules each bore their own unique molecular identifier. TCRdb independently ran MiXCR on the 5' RACE reads; one entry per CDR3 protein. The repertoire includes roughly 1,700 distinct CDR3 sequences, 15% to 20% of them detected once, and roughly 40% sits in the top ten. The CDR3 is made up of 14 amino acids. V lost 3 bases and J lost 4; bases outside the gene matches: 7. Germline CDR1 reads SQVTM; CDR2 reads ANQGSEA. Study results and limitations: At tumor resection, ubiquitous expanded TCRs were detected in blood more often than later.

This clonotype has only a few counts. No antigen is known for it. The sequence derives from a male donor with early-stage non-small cell lung cancer. This sample comprised PBMCs, obtained at surgery. V and J are TRBV29-1 and TRBJ2-5; 8 nucleotides align to TRBD1. In DNA, the CDR3 is TGCAGCGTTGAGTCTACAGGGGGGATAGAGACCCAGTACTTC. This gives the protein CSVESTGGIETQYF. Full variable domain (remainder filled in from reference TRBV29-1 and TRBJ2-5): SAVISQKPSRDICQRGTSLTIQCQVDSQVTMMFWYRQQPGQSLTLIATANQGSEATYESGFVIDKFPISRPNLTFSTLTVSNMSPEDSSIYLCSVESTGGIETQYFGPGTRLLVL.